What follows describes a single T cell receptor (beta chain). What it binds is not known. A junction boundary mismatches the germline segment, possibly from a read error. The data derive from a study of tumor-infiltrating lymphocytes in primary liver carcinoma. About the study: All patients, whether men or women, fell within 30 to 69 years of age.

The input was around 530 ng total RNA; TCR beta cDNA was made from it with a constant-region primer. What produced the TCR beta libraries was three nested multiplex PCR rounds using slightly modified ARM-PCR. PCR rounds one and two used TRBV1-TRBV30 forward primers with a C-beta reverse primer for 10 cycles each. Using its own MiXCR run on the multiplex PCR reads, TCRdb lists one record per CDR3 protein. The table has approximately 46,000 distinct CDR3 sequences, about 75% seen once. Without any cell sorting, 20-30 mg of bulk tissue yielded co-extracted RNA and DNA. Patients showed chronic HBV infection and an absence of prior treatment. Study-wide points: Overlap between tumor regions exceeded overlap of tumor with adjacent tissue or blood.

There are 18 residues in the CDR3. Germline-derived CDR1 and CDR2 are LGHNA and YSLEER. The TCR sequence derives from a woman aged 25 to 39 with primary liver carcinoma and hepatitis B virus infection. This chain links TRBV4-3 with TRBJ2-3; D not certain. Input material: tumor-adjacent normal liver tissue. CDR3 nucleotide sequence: TGTGCCAGCAGCCAGTCGGTCTGGCTGGGTGACCCCGATGATACGCAGAATTTT. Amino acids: CASSQSVWLGDPDDTQNF.